These T cell receptor beta chains were read from a single sample in a study of STAT5B mutations in CD4+ large granular lymphocyte leukemia. The assay was immunoSEQ multiplex PCR, and TCRdb's table has in-frame clones only and misses some. The sample yields 30,000 to 40,000 clones, 69% seen once. The sample consisted of CD4+ T cells from blood buffy coats. Receptors were obtained from a human donor in good health. Both conserved end residues are part of each CDR3. The D gene is left open where the match is weak. Rows may omit the clone size; those that give it use once, few, many or a size class.

size | J | V | D | CDR3 | DNA
. | TRBJ1-6 | TRBV5-4 | TRBD1 | CASSSDRGLLDNSPLHF | TGTGCCAGCAGCTCGGACAGGGGGCTGCTTGATAATTCACCCCTCCACTTT
few | TRBJ2-1 | TRBV4-2 | TRBD1 | CASSQDSDRGNEQFF | TGTGCCAGCAGCCAAGACTCGGACAGGGGGAATGAGCAGTTCTTC
few | TRBJ2-2 | TRBV9 | . | CASSVTRAGELFF | TGTGCCAGCAGCGTAACTCGGGCAGGGGAGCTGTTTTTT
. | TRBJ2-3 | TRBV5-4 | . | CASSLGQDTQYF | TGTGCCAGCAGCTTGGGCCAAGATACGCAGTATTTT
. | TRBJ1-6 | TRBV6-6 | . | CASHSSYNSPLHF | TGTGCCAGCCACTCCTCCTATAATTCACCCCTCCACTTT
. | TRBJ1-5 | TRBV15 | TRBD1 | CATSKDRVNQPQHF | TGTGCCACCAGCAAGGACAGGGTCAATCAGCCCCAGCATTTT
few | TRBJ2-1 | TRBV19 | . | CASSTFQTARSYNEQFF | TGTGCCAGTAGTACGTTCCAGACAGCTCGCTCCTACAATGAGCAGTTCTTC
. | TRBJ2-1 | TRBV9 | TRBD2 | CASSPTLAGGFYEQFF | TGTGCCAGCAGCCCAACCCTAGCGGGGGGTTTCTATGAGCAGTTCTTC
. | TRBJ2-2 | TRBV7-7 | . | CASSLSGNTGELFF | TGTGCCAGCAGCTTATCTGGGAACACCGGGGAGCTGTTTTTT
. | TRBJ2-1 | TRBV13 | . | CASSRRQDLYNEQFF | TGTGCCAGCAGCCGTAGACAGGATCTGTACAATGAGCAGTTCTTC
few | TRBJ2-7 | TRBV4-2 | . | CASSHGGANYEQYF | TGTGCCAGCAGTCACGGAGGGGCAAACTACGAGCAGTACTTC
. | TRBJ2-7 | TRBV15 | TRBD1 | CATSRLGQGIHEQYF | TGTGCCACCAGCAGACTCGGACAGGGGATCCACGAGCAGTACTTC
. | TRBJ1-6 | TRBV9 | . | CASRRDGNNSPLHF | TGTGCCAGCCGCCGGGACGGCAATAATTCACCCCTCCACTTT
. | TRBJ2-3 | TRBV7-2 | . | CASSLMSGKDTQYF | TGTGCCAGCAGCTTAATGTCGGGCAAGGATACGCAGTATTTT
. | TRBJ2-2 | TRBV7-2 | . | CASSKTPGNTGELFF | TGTGCCAGCAGTAAAACCCCAGGGAACACCGGGGAGCTGTTTTTT
once | TRBJ2-7 | TRBV10-3 | TRBD1 | CAIKGQGSYEQYF | TGTGCCATCAAGGGACAGGGCTCCTACGAGCAGTACTTC
. | TRBJ2-7 | TRBV5-4 | . | CASSLGSGSYEQYF | TGTGCCAGCAGCTTGGGATCGGGTTCCTACGAGCAGTACTTC
. | TRBJ1-1 | TRBV7-9 | . | CASSLEVGNEAFF | TGTGCCAGCAGCTTAGAGGTTGGGAATGAAGCTTTCTTT
once | TRBJ1-5 | TRBV5-1 | . | CASSEDPSNQPQHF | TGCGCCAGCAGCGAGGACCCTAGCAATCAGCCCCAGCATTTT
. | TRBJ1-5 | TRBV7-2 | TRBD1 | CASSLEGQENQPQHF | TGTGCCAGCAGCTTAGAGGGACAGGAGAATCAGCCCCAGCATTTT
few | TRBJ2-7 | TRBV11-3 | . | CASSLGSYEQYF | TGTGCCAGCAGCTTAGGGTCCTACGAGCAGTACTTC
. | TRBJ1-6 | TRBV7-2 | . | CASSPRPRSSYNSPLHF | TGTGCCAGCAGCCCCAGGCCCCGGAGCTCCTATAATTCACCCCTCCACTTT
. | TRBJ2-3 | TRBV19 | TRBD1 | CASSIRTGGGHGTDTQYF | TGTGCCAGTAGTATTAGGACAGGGGGCGGACACGGCACAGATACGCAGTATTTT
. | TRBJ1-2 | TRBV6-1 | TRBD1 | CASSDGTGDWGGYTF | TGTGCCAGCAGTGATGGGACAGGGGACTGGGGTGGCTACACCTTC
. | TRBJ2-2 | TRBV9 | . | CASSTGPTNTGELFF | TGTGCCAGCAGCACGGGACCGACGAACACCGGGGAGCTGTTTTTT
. | TRBJ2-5 | TRBV5-1 | . | CASHRGGAETQYF | TGCGCCAGCCACAGGGGGGGAGCAGAGACCCAGTACTTC
. | TRBJ1-1 | TRBV7-2 | . | CASSSLMGGVEAFF | TGTGCCAGCAGCTCCCTTATGGGGGGGGTTGAAGCTTTCTTT
few | TRBJ1-6 | TRBV6-5 | . | CASLGLSSYNSPLHF | TGTGCCAGCTTGGGTTTGAGCTCCTATAATTCACCCCTCCACTTT
. | TRBJ2-5 | TRBV5-1 | . | CASSLGSGNQETQYF | TGCGCCAGCAGCTTGGGGTCCGGGAACCAAGAGACCCAGTACTTC
. | TRBJ2-1 | TRBV15 | . | CATSREWDRLSFF | TGTGCCACCAGCAGAGAGTGGGACCGCCTCTCGTTCTTC
. | TRBJ2-7 | TRBV7-2 | . | CASSLDGVVGREQYF | TGTGCCAGCAGCTTAGACGGCGTGGTAGGAAGGGAGCAGTACTTC
. | TRBJ1-3 | TRBV25-1 | . | CASSATTSSGNTIYF | TGTGCCAGCAGTGCGACCACAAGCTCTGGAAACACCATATATTTT
. | TRBJ2-5 | TRBV7-2 | TRBD2 | CASRAAGGPETQYF | TGTGCCAGCAGAGCGGCGGGGGGGCCCGAGACCCAGTACTTC
. | TRBJ2-2 | TRBV7-9 | TRBD2 | CASRPSGGRTGELFF | TGTGCCAGCAGACCTAGCGGGGGAAGGACCGGGGAGCTGTTTTTT
. | TRBJ1-5 | TRBV9 | . | CASSVAGHPNQPQHF | TGTGCCAGCAGCGTAGCGGGACACCCCAATCAGCCCCAGCATTTT
. | TRBJ2-3 | TRBV7-2 | . | CASSSRWSGDTQYF | TGTGCCAGCAGCTCCCGATGGTCTGGCGATACGCAGTATTTT
. | TRBJ1-2 | TRBV6-1 | . | CASSESGNYGYTF | TGTGCCAGCAGTGAATCAGGAAACTATGGCTACACCTTC
. | TRBJ2-7 | TRBV6-5 | TRBD1 | CASSRTGTSYEQYF | TGTGCCAGCAGTCGGACAGGGACCTCCTACGAGCAGTACTTC
few | TRBJ1-1 | TRBV6-5 | . | CASSTPEYTEAFF | TGTGCCAGCAGCACTCCGGAGTACACTGAAGCTTTCTTT
once | TRBJ1-4 | TRBV2 | . | CASGRATTNEKLFF | TGTGCCAGCGGCAGGGCCACAACTAATGAAAAACTGTTTTTT
few | TRBJ1-4 | TRBV7-2 | . | CASSTQGGRVGEKLFF | TGTGCCAGCAGCACTCAAGGGGGGAGGGTTGGGGAAAAACTGTTTTTT
. | TRBJ2-5 | TRBV27 | TRBD2 | CASSSRTSGWETQYF | TGTGCCAGCAGTTCCCGGACTAGCGGGTGGGAGACCCAGTACTTC
once | TRBJ2-3 | TRBV29-1 | . | CSVVGAGHTDTQYF | TGCAGCGTTGTCGGGGCAGGGCACACAGATACGCAGTATTTT
few | TRBJ1-4 | TRBV5-1 | . | CASSERGAATNEKLFF | TGCGCCAGCAGCGAGAGGGGGGCCGCGACTAATGAAAAACTGTTTTTT
. | TRBJ2-5 | TRBV30 | . | CAWSNEETQYF | TGTGCCTGGAGTAATGAAGAGACCCAGTACTTC
. | TRBJ2-2 | TRBV10-3 | . | CAISESGLGWSGELFF | TGTGCCATCAGTGAGTCTGGCTTGGGTTGGTCCGGGGAGCTGTTTTTT
. | TRBJ1-5 | TRBV25-1 | . | CASSDGGNSNQPQHF | TGTGCCAGCAGTGACGGCGGTAATAGCAATCAGCCCCAGCATTTT
. | TRBJ1-2 | TRBV20-1 | . | CSARDLGGYTF | TGCAGTGCTAGAGACCTGGGTGGCTACACCTTC
. | TRBJ2-7 | TRBV25-1 | TRBD1 | CASSRLQGSEQYF | TGTGCCAGCAGTAGACTACAGGGGTCCGAGCAGTACTTC
. | TRBJ1-1 | TRBV2 | TRBD1 | CASSRQGLRLFSEAFF | TGTGCCAGCAGCCGACAGGGACTTCGCCTTTTCTCTGAAGCTTTCTTT
few | TRBJ2-5 | TRBV5-3 | . | CARPNEGGETQYF | TGTGCCAGACCCAATGAGGGGGGGGAGACCCAGTACTTC
few | TRBJ2-1 | TRBV15 | . | CATSRRGGDYNEQFF | TGTGCCACCAGCAGAAGAGGGGGGGATTACAATGAGCAGTTCTTC
. | TRBJ2-7 | TRBV9 | . | CASSVGGASPEQYF | TGTGCCAGCAGCGTAGGGGGGGCGTCGCCCGAGCAGTACTTC
. | TRBJ2-3 | TRBV5-1 | . | CASSLAARGGTDTQYF | TGCGCCAGCAGCTTGGCCGCGAGGGGGGGAACAGATACGCAGTATTTT
. | TRBJ2-1 | TRBV9 | TRBD2 | CASSVVGGVNEQFF | TGTGCCAGCAGCGTAGTGGGGGGGGTGAATGAGCAGTTCTTC
. | TRBJ1-2 | TRBV4-2 | . | CASSQLQGSNYGYTF | TGTGCCAGCAGCCAACTCCAGGGATCAAACTATGGCTACACCTTC